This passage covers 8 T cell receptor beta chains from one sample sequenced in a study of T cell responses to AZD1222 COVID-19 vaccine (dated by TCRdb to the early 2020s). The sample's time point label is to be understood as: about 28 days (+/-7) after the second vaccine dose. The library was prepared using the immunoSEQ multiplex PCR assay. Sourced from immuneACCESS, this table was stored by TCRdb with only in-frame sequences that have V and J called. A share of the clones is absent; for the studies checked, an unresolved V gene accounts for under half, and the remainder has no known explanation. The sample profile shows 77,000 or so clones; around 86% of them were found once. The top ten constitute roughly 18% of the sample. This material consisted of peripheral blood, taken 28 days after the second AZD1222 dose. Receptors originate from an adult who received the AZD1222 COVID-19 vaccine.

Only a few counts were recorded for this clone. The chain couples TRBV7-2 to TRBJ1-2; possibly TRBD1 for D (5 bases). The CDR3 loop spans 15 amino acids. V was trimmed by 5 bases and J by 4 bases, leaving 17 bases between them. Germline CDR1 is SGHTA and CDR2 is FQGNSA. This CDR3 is CASSPDRQTFYGYTF. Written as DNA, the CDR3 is TGTGCCAGCAGCCCCGACCGACAGACTTTCTATGGCTACACCTTC. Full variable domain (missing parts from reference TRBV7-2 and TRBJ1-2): GAGVSQSPSNKVTEKGKDVELRCDPISGHTALYWYRQSLGQGLEFLIYFQGNSAPDKSGLPSDRFSAERTGGSVSTLTIQRTQQEDSAVYLCASSPDRQTFYGYTFGSGTRLTVV.

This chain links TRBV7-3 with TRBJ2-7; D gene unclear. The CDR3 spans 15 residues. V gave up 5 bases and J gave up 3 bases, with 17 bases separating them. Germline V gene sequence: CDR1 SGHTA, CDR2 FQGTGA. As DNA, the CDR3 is TGTGCCAGCAGCCCAAATGGCCTTTCGGGCTACGAGCAGTACTTC. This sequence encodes CASSPNGLSGYEQYF.

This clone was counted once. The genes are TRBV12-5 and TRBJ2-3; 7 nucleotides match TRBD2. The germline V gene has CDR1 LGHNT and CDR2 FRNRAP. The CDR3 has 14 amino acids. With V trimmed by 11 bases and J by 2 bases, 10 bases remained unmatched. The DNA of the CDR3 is TGTGCTTCGAGGGAGGGCTCCCTCACAGATACGCAGTATTTT. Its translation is CASREGSLTDTQYF.

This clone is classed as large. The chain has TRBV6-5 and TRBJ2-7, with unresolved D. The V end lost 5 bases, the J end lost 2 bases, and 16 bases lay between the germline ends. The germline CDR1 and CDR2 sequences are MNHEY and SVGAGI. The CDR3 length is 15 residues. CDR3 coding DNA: TGTGCCAGCAGTCCACTGTCATACGAGCCCTACGAGCAGTACTTC. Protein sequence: CASSPLSYEPYEQYF.

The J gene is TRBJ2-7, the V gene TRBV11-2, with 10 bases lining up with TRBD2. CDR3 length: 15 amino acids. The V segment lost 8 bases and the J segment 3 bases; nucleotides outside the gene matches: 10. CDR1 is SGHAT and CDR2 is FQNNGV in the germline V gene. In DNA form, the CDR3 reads TGTGCCAGCGGGGAAGCGGGGGGGCCTCTCTACGAGCAGTACTTC. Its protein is CASGEAGGPLYEQYF. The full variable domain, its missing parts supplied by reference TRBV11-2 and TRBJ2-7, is EAGVAQSPRYKIIEKRQSVAFWCNPISGHATLYWYQQILGQGPKLLIQFQNNGVVDDSQLPKDRFSAERLKGVDSTLKIQPAKLEDSAVYLCASGEAGGPLYEQYFGPGTRLTVT.

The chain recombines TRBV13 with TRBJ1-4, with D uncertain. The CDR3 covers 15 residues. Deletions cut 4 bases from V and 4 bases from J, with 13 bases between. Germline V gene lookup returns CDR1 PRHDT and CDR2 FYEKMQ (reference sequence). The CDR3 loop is CASSSQQWGNEKLFF. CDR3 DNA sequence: TGTGCCAGCAGCTCCCAACAGTGGGGTAATGAAAAACTGTTTTTT.

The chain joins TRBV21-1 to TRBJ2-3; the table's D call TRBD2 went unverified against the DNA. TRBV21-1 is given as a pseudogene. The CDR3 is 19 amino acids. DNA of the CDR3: TGTGCCAGCAGCAGCGGCGGTTTCAGGCCAGGGAGGCAAATTTATACGCAGTATTTT. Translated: CASSSGGFRPGRQIYTQYF.

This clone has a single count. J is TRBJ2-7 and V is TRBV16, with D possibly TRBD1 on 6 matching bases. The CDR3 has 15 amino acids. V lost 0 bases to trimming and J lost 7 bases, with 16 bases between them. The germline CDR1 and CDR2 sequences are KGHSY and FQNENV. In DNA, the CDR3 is TGTGCCAGCAGCCAATCGAACAGACCAACAGGGGAGCAGTACTTC. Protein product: CASSQSNRPTGEQYF.